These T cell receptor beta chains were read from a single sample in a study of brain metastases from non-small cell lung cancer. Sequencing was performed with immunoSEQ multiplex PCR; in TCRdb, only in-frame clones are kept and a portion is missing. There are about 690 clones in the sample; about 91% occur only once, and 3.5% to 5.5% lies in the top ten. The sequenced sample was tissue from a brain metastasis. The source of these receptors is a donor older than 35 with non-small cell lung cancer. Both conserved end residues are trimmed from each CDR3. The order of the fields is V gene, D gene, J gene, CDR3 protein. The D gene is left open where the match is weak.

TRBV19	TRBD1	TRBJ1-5	ATDRGSNQPQH
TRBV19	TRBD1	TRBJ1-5	ASSRTGDQPQH
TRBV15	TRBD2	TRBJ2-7	ATSHGGSYEQY
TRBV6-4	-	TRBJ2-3	ASSDSLDTQY
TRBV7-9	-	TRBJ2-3	ASSTQTIFDPDTQY
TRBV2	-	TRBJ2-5	ASGGQGSRETQY
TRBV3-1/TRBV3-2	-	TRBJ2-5	ASSQETQY
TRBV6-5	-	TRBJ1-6	ASRLGQAYNSPLH
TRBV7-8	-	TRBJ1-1	ASSLGAANTEAF
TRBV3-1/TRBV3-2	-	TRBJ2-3	ASSQDRGRGNTQY
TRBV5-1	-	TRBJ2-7	ASSFDVEQY
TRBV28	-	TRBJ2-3	ASEGGSRTDTQY
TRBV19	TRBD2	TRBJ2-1	ASSAPMELAGGREQF
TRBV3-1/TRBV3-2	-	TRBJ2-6	ASSAHVTLHKVGT
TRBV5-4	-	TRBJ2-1	ASSSSSGTLLYEQF
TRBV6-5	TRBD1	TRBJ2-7	ASRATGTYEQY
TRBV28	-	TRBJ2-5	ASSLWRDTLPQETQY
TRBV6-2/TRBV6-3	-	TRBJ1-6	ASSPDDYNSPLH
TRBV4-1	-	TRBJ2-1	ASSYIGGDMNEQF
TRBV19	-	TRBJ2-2	ASSLVFGELF
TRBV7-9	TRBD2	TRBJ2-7	ASRGLAGSEQY
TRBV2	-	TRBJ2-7	ASSEGGGRSYEQY
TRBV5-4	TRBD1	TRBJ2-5	ASSLRQGPETQY
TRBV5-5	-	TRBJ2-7	ASSFRGGTRDASYEQY
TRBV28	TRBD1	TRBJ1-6	ASSKLRMTGVRNSPLH
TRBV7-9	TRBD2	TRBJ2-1	ASRSRGEGELLNEQF
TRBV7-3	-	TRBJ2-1	ASSFSSLNNEQF
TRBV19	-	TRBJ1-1	ASSIGGLNTEAF
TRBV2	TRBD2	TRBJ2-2	ARRTSGMSGELF
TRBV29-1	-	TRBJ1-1	SVVMNTEAF
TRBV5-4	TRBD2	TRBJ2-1	ASSSGAGINEQF
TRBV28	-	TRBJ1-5	ASSSDQPQH
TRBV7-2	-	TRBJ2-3	ASSSVGTDTQY